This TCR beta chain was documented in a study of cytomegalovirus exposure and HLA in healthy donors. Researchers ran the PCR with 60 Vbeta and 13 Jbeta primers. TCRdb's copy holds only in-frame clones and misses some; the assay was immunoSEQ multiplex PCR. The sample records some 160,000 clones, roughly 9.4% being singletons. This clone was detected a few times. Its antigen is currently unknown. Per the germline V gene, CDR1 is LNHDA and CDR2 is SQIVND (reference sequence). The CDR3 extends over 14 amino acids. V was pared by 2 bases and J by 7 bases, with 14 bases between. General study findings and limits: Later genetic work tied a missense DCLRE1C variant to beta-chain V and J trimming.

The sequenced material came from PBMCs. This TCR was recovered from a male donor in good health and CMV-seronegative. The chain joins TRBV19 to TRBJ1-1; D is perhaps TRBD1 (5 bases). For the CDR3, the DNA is TGTGCCAGTAGTATAACAGGCGCATTACGTGAAGCTTTCTTT. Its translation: CASSITGALREAFF. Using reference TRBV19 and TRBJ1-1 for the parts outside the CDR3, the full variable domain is DGGITQSPKYLFRKEGQNVTLSCEQNLNHDAMYWYRQDPGQGLRLIYYSQIVNDFQKGDIAEGYSVSREKKESFPLTVTSAQKNPTAFYLCASSITGALREAFFGQGTRLTVV.